The next 26 T cell receptor beta chains were all read from a single sample in a study of Ad26.COV2.S vaccination and SARS-CoV-2 variants. Treatment given: over 15 received Ad26.COV2.S at low or high dose, single or two shots; about five received placebo; per-sample allocation not given. Samples came from day 63 after the first vaccine or placebo injection. Repertoires were generated with immunoSEQ multiplex PCR, while TCRdb's copy carries only in-frame clones and drops some. The sample shows approximately 250,000 clones, around nine tenths of them seen only once. The sequencing here drew on peripheral blood, taken in a trial of Ad26.COV2.S vaccine versus placebo. The receptors were sampled from a person aged 18 to 65 who received the Ad26.COV2.S COVID-19 vaccine or a placebo.

The chain couples TRBV7-2 to TRBJ2-1; 7 bases map to TRBD2. V lost 5 bases and J lost 10; bases outside the gene matches: 14. CDR1 SGHTA and CDR2 FQGNSA come from the germline V gene. CDR3 length: 15 amino acids. The CDR3 region has the DNA TGTGCCAGCAGCACAAGGACTAGTCGGTCGGGGGAGCAGTTCTTC. Amino acid sequence: CASSTRTSRSGEQFF.

This chain links TRBV6-5 with TRBJ1-2, with D possibly being TRBD1 (6 bases). The CDR3 spans 14 residues. V was shortened by 4 bases and J by 3 bases, with 12 bases between the two germline ends. Germline lookup yields CDR1 MNHEY and CDR2 SVGAGI. The CDR3 DNA is TGTGCCAGCAGTTCACAGGGCTCCGACTATGGCTACACCTTC. Amino acid sequence: CASSSQGSDYGYTF.

The chain has TRBV27 and TRBJ1-1; unclear D gene. Trimming took 3 bases from V and 1 from J, leaving 12 bases between them. CDR1 MNHEY and CDR2 SMNVEV come from the germline V gene (reference sequence). The CDR3 sequence is 15 residues long. The CDR3 here is CASSFRRTSNTEAFF. CDR3 nucleotide sequence: TGTGCCAGCAGTTTTAGACGGACCTCGAACACTGAAGCTTTCTTT.

This chain connects TRBV25-1 to TRBJ1-1; the D gene is possibly TRBD1 (6 bases). Germline V gene sequence: CDR1 MGHDK, CDR2 SYGVNS. The V end lost 5 bases, the J end lost 13 bases, and 32 bases lay between the germline ends. The CDR3 spans 17 residues. As DNA, the CDR3 is TGTGCCAGCAGTTCCCATCCTTATAGCGGGGGCGGAGTTCGAGTTTTCTTT. It specifies CASSSHPYSGGGVRVFF. The full variable domain, in which reference TRBV25-1 and TRBJ1-1 provide the parts outside the CDR3, is EADIYQTPRYLVIGTGKKITLECSQTMGHDKMYWYQQDPGMELHLIHYSYGVNSTEKGDLSSESTVSRIRTEHFPLTLESARPSHTSQYLCASSSHPYSGGGVRVFFGQGTRLTVV.

This chain joins TRBV7-9 and TRBJ2-7, with TRBD1 matching 11 bases. CDR1 and CDR2 from the germline V gene are SEHNR and FQNEAQ (reference sequence). The trim removed 4 bases at V and 4 bases at J, leaving 12 bases unmatched. This CDR3 contains 17 residues. This CDR3 reads CASSYRKPGQGDYEQYF. CDR3 DNA sequence: TGTGCCAGCAGCTACAGAAAACCGGGACAGGGGGATTACGAGCAGTACTTC.

This chain's CDR3 is CASSLPLTSGGNEQFF. The CDR3 nucleotides read TGCGCCAGCAGCTTGCCCCTGACTAGCGGGGGGAATGAGCAGTTCTTC. The rearrangement joins TRBV5-1 to TRBJ2-1; 13 nucleotides line up with TRBD2. Trimming cost V 1 base and J 7 bases; bases outside gene matches: 5. The CDR3 extends over 16 amino acids. CDR1 and CDR2 (germline): SGHRS, YFSETQ. Combining the CDR3 with reference TRBV5-1 and TRBJ2-1 gives the whole variable domain KAGVTQTPRYLIKTRGQQVTLSCSPISGHRSVSWYQQTPGQGLQFLFEYFSETQRNKGNFPGRFSGRQFSNSRSEMNVSTLELGDSALYLCASSLPLTSGGNEQFFGPGTRLTVL.

The CDR3 sequence is CASSFAGGNYGYTF. The CDR3 bases are TGTGCCAGCAGCTTTGCGGGGGGAAACTATGGCTACACCTTC. This chain links TRBV7-9 with TRBJ1-2; D is possibly TRBD1 (5 bases). CDR3 length equals 14 residues. The ends were cut back, 3 bases at V and 2 bases at J, with 10 bases in the middle. Germline V gene lookup returns CDR1 SEHNR and CDR2 FQNEAQ (reference sequence). The whole variable domain, remainder taken from reference TRBV7-9 and TRBJ1-2, is DTGVSQNPRHKITKRGQNVTFRCDPISEHNRLYWYRQTLGQGPEFLTYFQNEAQLEKSRLLSDRFSAERPKGSFSTLEIQRTEQGDSAMYLCASSFAGGNYGYTFGSGTRLTVV.

The CDR3 region has the DNA TGTGCCAGCAGCTTAGTGGTGGGGGGCTCCTATGAGCAGTTCTTC. Encoded protein: CASSLVVGGSYEQFF. The chain recombines TRBV11-2 with TRBJ2-1; the D call may be TRBD1 or TRBD2 (6 bases each). Germline V gives CDR1 SGHAT, CDR2 FQNNGV. V lost 1 base to trimming and J lost 8 bases, with 15 bases between them. CDR3 length: 15 amino acids.

The chain recombines TRBV27 with TRBJ2-6, with D unresolved. Germline V lookup: CDR1 MNHEY, CDR2 SMNVEV (reference sequence). The V and J ends lost 6 bases and 0 bases respectively, with 3 bases between them. CDR3 length equals 13 residues. The CDR3 sequence is CASRPSGANVLTF. The CDR3 DNA reads as TGTGCCAGCAGGCCCTCTGGGGCCAACGTCCTGACTTTC.

This clone has more than one count but fewer than ten. This chain connects TRBV3-1 (or the pseudogene TRBV3-2) to TRBJ1-1; D ambiguous. The CDR3 covers 11 residues. Trimming cost V 1 base and J 7 bases, with 4 bases left between them. Germline V CDR1 and CDR2: LGHDT, YNNKEL (reference sequence). CDR3 protein: CASSQGFEAFF. As DNA, the CDR3 is TGTGCCAGCAGCCAAGGATTTGAAGCTTTCTTT.

The rearrangement joins TRBV5-6 to TRBJ2-7, with a tentative D call TRBD1 (6 bases). CDR3 length: 13 residues. CDR1 is SGHDT, CDR2 YYEEEE, per germline. Trimming stripped 3 bases from V and 2 bases from J, with 9 bases between. The CDR3 DNA is TGTGCCAGCAGCTGGGGGCGGGCCTACGAGCAGTACTTC. Translating it yields CASSWGRAYEQYF.

The chain has TRBV18 and TRBJ1-1, with D maybe TRBD1 (6 bases). This CDR3 region has 13 residues. Germline values: CDR1 KGHSH, CDR2 LQKENI. The ends were cut back, 3 bases at V and 4 bases at J, with 9 bases in the middle. The CDR3 loop is CASSPQGPTEAFF. The CDR3 DNA reads TGTGCCAGCTCACCCCAGGGGCCCACTGAAGCTTTCTTT.

The gene calls are TRBV2 and TRBJ1-6, with no clear D. Germline-derived CDR1 and CDR2 are SNHLY and FYNNEI. Deletions cut 2 bases from V and 17 bases from J, with 22 bases between. This CDR3 has 15 amino acids. The CDR3 is CASSEWLRREERIHF. CDR3 bases: TGTGCCAGCAGTGAATGGCTTCGAAGGGAGGAAAGGATCCACTTT.

The rearrangement links TRBV9 to TRBJ2-3; TRBD1 might be the D (6 bases). CDR1 SGDLS and CDR2 YYNGEE come from the germline V gene. The CDR3 totals 15 residues. The V and J ends lost 4 bases and 2 bases respectively, with 14 bases between them. Written as DNA, the CDR3 is TGTGCCAGCAGCAGACAGGCCTTATCCACAGATACGCAGTATTTT. Amino acids: CASSRQALSTDTQYF.

The chain combines TRBV7-9 with TRBJ1-2; 9 bases are a match to TRBD1. CDR3 length: 15 residues. Germline V CDR1 and CDR2: SEHNR, FQNEAQ (reference sequence). V shed 5 bases and J 4 bases; nucleotides not matched to a gene: 8. CDR3 coding DNA: TGTGCCAGCAGCCCACCCGACAGGGGGATCTATGGCTACACCTTC. Translating gives CASSPPDRGIYGYTF.

A word on this clone: Compared with germline, one end of the junction differs, possibly owing to a read error. This chain links TRBV6-2 or TRBV6-3 with TRBJ2-7; 8 bases line up with TRBD2. The germline V gene encodes CDR1 MNHEY and CDR2 SVGEGT. This CDR3 region has 17 residues. The CDR3 loop is CASSYAAARTSSHEQYF. CDR3 sequence (DNA): TGTGCCAGCAGTTACGCCGCGGCTCGGACTAGCTCCCACGAGCAGTACTTC.

This clone was seen only once. This rearrangement joins TRBV9 to TRBJ1-1; D ambiguous. This CDR3 is built from 16 residues. CDR1 and CDR2 (germline): SGDLS, YYNGEE. The V and J ends lost 0 bases and 3 bases respectively, with 15 bases between them. CDR3 in amino acids: CASSVDSGMSDTEAFF. Written as DNA, the CDR3 is TGTGCCAGCAGCGTAGACAGCGGGATGTCAGACACTGAAGCTTTCTTT.

This chain uses TRBV4-3 with TRBJ2-1; no definite D call. This CDR3 region has 16 residues. Germline V gene lookup returns CDR1 LGHNA and CDR2 YSLEER. V was clipped by 0 bases and J by 1 base, with 10 bases between them. This CDR3 is CASSQDHSLSYNEQFF. The CDR3 nucleotides read TGCGCCAGCAGCCAAGATCATTCATTATCCTACAATGAGCAGTTCTTC.

V and J are TRBV6-5 and TRBJ2-5; 10 nucleotides align to TRBD1. The CDR3 runs 13 residues. CDR1 and CDR2 (germline): MNHEY, SVGAGI. Trimming removed 2 bases from V and 7 bases from J; junction bases left unmatched: 1. The CDR3 nucleotides read TGTGCCAGCAGTTACGGACAGGGGGGGACCCAGTACTTC. Its translation is CASSYGQGGTQYF.

The rearrangement joins TRBV27 to TRBJ1-5; D might be TRBD1 (5 bases). The length of the CDR3 is 14 residues. Per germline, CDR1 MNHEY and CDR2 SMNVEV (reference sequence). V lost 7 bases, J lost 1 base, and 11 bases lay in between. CDR3 DNA sequence: TGTGCCAGCAAACAGACAGACAGCAATCAGCCCCAGCATTTT. It encodes CASKQTDSNQPQHF.

This clone has a single count. V gene TRBV9 combines with J gene TRBJ2-2; 9 nucleotides match TRBD1. The germline V gene encodes CDR1 SGDLS and CDR2 YYNGEE. The CDR3 runs 17 residues. V lost 3 bases and J lost 4; bases outside the gene matches: 10. CDR3 loop: CASSGTPQGAGTGELFF. CDR3 coding DNA: TGTGCCAGCAGCGGGACGCCACAGGGGGCGGGCACCGGGGAGCTGTTTTTT.

The chain joins TRBV20-1 to TRBJ1-2; possibly TRBD1 for D (5 bases). Deletions cut 3 bases from V and 0 bases from J, with 11 bases between. Per the germline V gene, CDR1 is DFQATT and CDR2 is SNEGSKA (reference sequence). CDR3 length: 14 residues. Written as DNA, the CDR3 is TGCAGTGCTAGTTATGAGGGGACTAACTATGGCTACACCTTC. Its translation: CSASYEGTNYGYTF.

This clone was seen once. The chain is built from TRBV12-3 or TRBV12-4 and TRBJ1-5, with TRBD1 as a possible D gene (6 bases). Trimming removed 4 bases from V and 7 bases from J, with 8 bases in between. The CDR3 loop spans 12 amino acids. The CDR3 protein is CASSSGVQPQHF. Here the CDR3 DNA reads TGTGCCAGCAGTTCAGGGGTCCAGCCCCAGCATTTT.

The chain links TRBV20-1 to TRBJ1-2; maybe TRBD1 (5 bases). Germline loops: CDR1 DFQATT, CDR2 SNEGSKA (reference sequence). The CDR3 loop spans 11 amino acids. The CDR3 nucleotides read TGCGCCTTGGGGGGACACTATGGCTACACCTTC. It yields the protein CALGGHYGYTF.

The chain carries TRBV7-2 and TRBJ1-4; D not resolved. Trimming removed 3 bases at V and 8 bases at J, with 7 bases between. CDR1 is SGHTA and CDR2 is FQGNSA in the germline V gene. This CDR3 is built from 12 residues. The CDR3 sequence: CASSFSMEKLFF. The DNA of the CDR3 is TGTGCCAGCAGCTTCTCTATGGAAAAACTGTTTTTT.

The chain links TRBV15 to TRBJ1-4; D not resolved. This CDR3 comprises 15 residues. V was cut by 3 bases and J by 5 bases, with 13 bases left in between. Per the germline V gene, CDR1 is LNHNV and CDR2 is YYDKDF (reference sequence). The CDR3 loop is CATSRSGEGNEKLFF. The CDR3 region has the DNA TGTGCCACCAGCAGGAGCGGGGAAGGGAATGAAAAACTGTTTTTT.